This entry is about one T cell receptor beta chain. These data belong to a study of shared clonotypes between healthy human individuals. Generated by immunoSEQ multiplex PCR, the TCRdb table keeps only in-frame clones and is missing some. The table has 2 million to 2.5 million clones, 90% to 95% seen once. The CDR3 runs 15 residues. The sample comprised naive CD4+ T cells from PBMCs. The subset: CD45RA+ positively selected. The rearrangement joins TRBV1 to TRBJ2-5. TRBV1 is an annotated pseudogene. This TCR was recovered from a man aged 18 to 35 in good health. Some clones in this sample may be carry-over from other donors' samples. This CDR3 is CTSSQEVDRRETQYF. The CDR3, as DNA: TGCACCAGCAGCCAAGAGGTAGATCGGCGAGAGACCCAGTACTTC.